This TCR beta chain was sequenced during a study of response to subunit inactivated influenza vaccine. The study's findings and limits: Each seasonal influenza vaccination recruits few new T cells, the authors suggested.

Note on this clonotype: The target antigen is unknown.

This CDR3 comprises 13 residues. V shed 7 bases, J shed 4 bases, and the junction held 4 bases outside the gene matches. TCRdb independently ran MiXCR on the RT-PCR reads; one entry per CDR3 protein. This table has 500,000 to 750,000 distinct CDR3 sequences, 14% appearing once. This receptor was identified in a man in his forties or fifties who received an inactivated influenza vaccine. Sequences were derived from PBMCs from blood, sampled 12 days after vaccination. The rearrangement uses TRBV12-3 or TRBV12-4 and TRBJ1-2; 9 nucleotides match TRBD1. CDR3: CASTPTGGYGYTF. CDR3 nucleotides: TGTGCCAGCACCCCGACAGGGGGCTATGGCTACACCTTC.